These 18 T cell receptor beta chains share one sample of origin, sequenced in a study of CD8 T cells in ankylosing spondylitis. TCRdb ran MiXCR on the 5' RACE reads and lists one entry per CDR3 protein. The sample holds about 360,000 distinct CDR3 sequences; roughly 20% are singletons and the top ten take about an eighth. Material: blood, either unsorted or a sorted T cell fraction (not recorded which). The receptors shown here come from a male donor with ankylosing spondylitis or in good health (not recorded which).

Notes on this clonotype: A much larger clone lies a single base off, so this may be a read error. The chain recombines TRBV6-5 with TRBJ2-1, with D hard to call. The ends were cut back, 2 bases at V and 10 bases at J, with 6 bases in the middle. CDR3 length: 11 amino acids. CDR1 MNHEY and CDR2 SVGAGI come from the germline V gene. As DNA, the CDR3 is TGTGCCAGCAGTTACGGGGTGGAGCAGTTCTTC. It yields the protein CASSYGVEQFF.

The chain joins TRBV29-1 to TRBJ2-7, with TRBD2 matching 7 bases. The CDR3 covers 15 residues. Germline V gene sequence: CDR1 SQVTM, CDR2 ANQGSEA. V gave up 1 base and J gave up 1 base; unmatched junction bases: 7. Here the CDR3 DNA reads TGCAGCGTTGAAGTAGGCGGGGAGGGTTCCTACGAGCAGTACTTC. This gives the protein CSVEVGGEGSYEQYF.

This clonotype has a handful of counts. V gene TRBV4-1 combines with J gene TRBJ2-1; tentatively, D is TRBD2 (5 bases). Trimming took off 1 base at V and 0 bases at J, with 10 bases between the two ends. Germline CDR1 and CDR2: MGHRA and YSYEKL. This CDR3 spans 16 amino acids. The CDR3 spells CASSQVRLSSYNEQFF. CDR3 sequence (DNA): TGCGCCAGCAGCCAAGTACGACTAAGCTCCTACAATGAGCAGTTCTTC.

V and J are TRBV20-1 and TRBJ2-5; D unclear. The length of the CDR3 is 14 residues. Trimming cost V 6 bases and J 5 bases, with 19 bases left between them. Per the germline V gene, CDR1 is DFQATT and CDR2 is SNEGSKA (reference sequence). In DNA, the CDR3 is TGCAGTGCGGATAAGGACGGATCTTGGGAGACCCAGTACTTC. Its protein product is CSADKDGSWETQYF.

J is TRBJ1-1 and V is TRBV29-1; D gene unclear. With 4 bases removed from V and 1 base from J, the gap between germline ends came to 10 bases. There are 13 residues in the CDR3. Germline V lookup: CDR1 SQVTM, CDR2 ANQGSEA. The CDR3 region has the DNA TGCAGCGTTGTTCGTCCAGGGAACACTGAAGCTTTCTTT. Translation gives CSVVRPGNTEAFF.

The chain combines TRBV27 with TRBJ2-5; D is perhaps TRBD2 (5 bases). V lost 7 bases and J 0 bases, leaving 18 bases between the germline ends. This CDR3 spans 16 amino acids. From germline, CDR1 is MNHEY and CDR2 SMNVEV (reference sequence). The CDR3 protein is CASNPGIGKYQETQYF. CDR3 sequence (DNA): TGTGCCAGCAATCCCGGGATAGGGAAGTACCAAGAGACCCAGTACTTC.

The genes are TRBV20-1 and TRBJ1-2; D not certain. CDR3 length equals 13 residues. V dropped 0 bases and J dropped 5 bases, with 10 bases sitting between them. Germline values: CDR1 DFQATT, CDR2 SNEGSKA (reference sequence). CDR3 sequence: CSARDFGGYGYTF. The CDR3 nucleotides read TGCAGTGCTAGAGATTTCGGCGGTTATGGCTACACCTTC.

This clonotype has only a few counts. V and J are TRBV4-2 and TRBJ2-1; 7 nucleotides align to TRBD2. The CDR3 covers 17 residues. Germline CDR1 and CDR2: LGHNA and YNFKEQ. After removal of 0 bases from V and 1 base from J, the junction contained 6 bases not matched to a gene. The CDR3: CASSQEGAGDSYNEQFF. CDR3 bases: TGTGCCAGCAGCCAAGAAGGGGCGGGGGATTCCTACAATGAGCAGTTCTTC.

This clonotype appeared a few times. V and J are TRBV27 and TRBJ2-7; 7 bases agree with TRBD2. With V trimmed by 6 bases and J by 3 bases, 11 bases remained unmatched. The CDR3 has 15 residues. CDR1 is MNHEY, CDR2 SMNVEV, per germline (reference sequence). The CDR3, as DNA: TGTGCCAGCAGCCTAAGGGGAGCGGGGATCTACGAGCAGTACTTC. Translating it yields CASSLRGAGIYEQYF.

The rearrangement links TRBV9 to TRBJ2-7, with D hard to call. The CDR3 totals 14 residues. Trimming stripped 0 bases from V and 0 bases from J, with 7 bases between. Germline CDR1 is SGDLS and CDR2 is YYNGEE. As DNA, the CDR3 is TGTGCCAGCAGCGTAGGGCTGAACTCCTACGAGCAGTACTTC. The encoded protein is CASSVGLNSYEQYF.

The V gene is TRBV10-3, the J gene TRBJ2-7; the D gene is possibly TRBD2 (6 bases). The V gene lost 5 bases and the J gene lost 5 bases, with 19 bases spanning the gap. Germline lookup yields CDR1 ENHRY and CDR2 SYGVKD. This CDR3 spans 15 amino acids. The CDR3 DNA reads as TGTGCCATCAGTCCCCTGGGGGACTGCCTCCACGAGCAGTACTTC. This encodes CAISPLGDCLHEQYF.

This clonotype appeared a few times. The V gene is TRBV20-1, the J gene TRBJ2-5, with 8 bases matching TRBD2. This CDR3 comprises 15 residues. J was trimmed by 0 bases and V by 2 bases; bases with no gene match: 5. Germline V CDR1 and CDR2: DFQATT, SNEGSKA (reference sequence). CDR3 DNA: TGCAGTGCTAGAATCGGGGGGGATAACCAAGAGACCCAGTACTTC. Protein sequence: CSARIGGDNQETQYF.

This clonotype was seen a few times. The V call is TRBV5-6, the J call TRBJ2-1; 10 positions match TRBD2. The length of the CDR3 is 16 residues. Trimming took 3 bases from V and 8 from J; bases not matched to a gene: 11. Germline V gene sequence: CDR1 SGHDT, CDR2 YYEEEE. The CDR3 nucleotides are TGTGCCAGCAGCTCGCTCGGGACTAGCGACGCCGATGAGCAGTTCTTC. Translated, it gives CASSSLGTSDADEQFF. Drawing the rest from reference TRBV5-6 and TRBJ2-1, the complete variable domain is DAGVTQSPTHLIKTRGQQVTLRCSPKSGHDTVSWYQQALGQGPQFIFQYYEEEERQRGNFPDRFSGHQFPNYSSELNVNALLLGDSALYLCASSSLGTSDADEQFFGPGTRLTVL.

This clonotype has only a few counts. This rearrangement joins TRBV10-2 to TRBJ1-5; 8 bases match TRBD1. Germline assignment: CDR1 WSHSY and CDR2 SAAADI. The V segment lost 7 bases and the J segment 0 bases; nucleotides outside the gene matches: 2. The CDR3 contains 14 residues. The DNA for the CDR3 is TGCGCCAGCACGACAGGGGCTAGCAATCAGCCCCAGCATTTT. This translates into CASTTGASNQPQHF.

This chain links TRBV11-1 with TRBJ2-3, with D possibly TRBD2 on 5 matching bases. V lost 5 bases to trimming and J lost 8 bases, with 29 bases between them. Germline V lookup: CDR1 SGHAT, CDR2 FQDESV (reference sequence). This CDR3 region has 18 residues. The CDR3 nucleotides are TGTGCCAGCAGCAACCTCAAAGACCTAGCCCTACCGTATGGTACGCAGTATTTT. Its translation: CASSNLKDLALPYGTQYF.

This CDR3 reads CASSTPDSPNEQFF. The CDR3 bases are TGTGCCAGCAGCACTCCCGACAGCCCCAATGAGCAGTTCTTC. The gene calls are TRBV3-1 and TRBJ2-1; maybe TRBD1 (5 bases). Germline V gene lookup returns CDR1 LGHDT and CDR2 YNNKEL (reference sequence). The V gene lost 5 bases and the J gene lost 6 bases, with 14 bases spanning the gap. CDR3 length equals 14 residues.

In this sample, this clonotype turned up a few times. The V and J genes are TRBV5-6 and TRBJ2-6; 7 bases are shared with TRBD1. V trimming: 2 bases; J trimming: 11 bases; junction bases outside the gene matches: 7. Germline CDR1 SGHDT, CDR2 YYEEEE. The CDR3 extends over 14 amino acids. CDR3: CASSFGTVLHVLTF. The CDR3, as DNA: TGTGCCAGCAGCTTCGGGACAGTGCTCCACGTCCTGACTTTC.

The chain recombines TRBV4-1 with TRBJ2-6; no definite D call. Germline CDR1 reads MGHRA; CDR2 reads YSYEKL. The germline V and J ends were trimmed by 7 bases and 2 bases, with 9 bases remaining between them. There are 14 residues in the CDR3. CDR3 amino acids: CASTPGPGANVLTF. The CDR3, as DNA: TGCGCCAGCACCCCTGGCCCTGGGGCCAACGTCCTGACTTTC.